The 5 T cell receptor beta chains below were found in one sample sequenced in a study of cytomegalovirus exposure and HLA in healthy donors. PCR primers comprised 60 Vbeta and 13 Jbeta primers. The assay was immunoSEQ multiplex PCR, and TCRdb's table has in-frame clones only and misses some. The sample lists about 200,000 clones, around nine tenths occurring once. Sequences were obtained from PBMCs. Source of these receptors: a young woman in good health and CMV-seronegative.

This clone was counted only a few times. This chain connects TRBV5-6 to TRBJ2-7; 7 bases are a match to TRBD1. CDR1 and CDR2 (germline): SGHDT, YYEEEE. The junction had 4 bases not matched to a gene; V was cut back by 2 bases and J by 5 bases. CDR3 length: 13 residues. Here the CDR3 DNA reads TGTGCCAGCAGCTTAGACAGGGTCCACGAGCAGTACTTC. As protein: CASSLDRVHEQYF.

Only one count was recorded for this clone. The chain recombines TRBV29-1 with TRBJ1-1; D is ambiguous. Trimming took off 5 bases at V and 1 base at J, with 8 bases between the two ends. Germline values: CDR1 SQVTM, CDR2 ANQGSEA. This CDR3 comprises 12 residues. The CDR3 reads CSVLQENTEAFF. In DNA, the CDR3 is TGCAGCGTTCTGCAGGAGAACACTGAAGCTTTCTTT.

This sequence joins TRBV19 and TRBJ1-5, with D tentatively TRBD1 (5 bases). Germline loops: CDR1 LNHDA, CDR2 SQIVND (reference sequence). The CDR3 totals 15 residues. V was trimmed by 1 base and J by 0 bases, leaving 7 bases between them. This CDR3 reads CASSIGQGSNQPQHF. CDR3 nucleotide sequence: TGTGCCAGTAGTATAGGGCAGGGTAGCAATCAGCCCCAGCATTTT.

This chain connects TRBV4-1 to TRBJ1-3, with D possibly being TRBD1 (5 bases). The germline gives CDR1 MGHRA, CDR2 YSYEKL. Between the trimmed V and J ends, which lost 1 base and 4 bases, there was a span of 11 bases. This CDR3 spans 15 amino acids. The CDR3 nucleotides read TGCGCCAGCAGCCAAGTTTCGACAGTGGGAAACACCATATATTTT. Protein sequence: CASSQVSTVGNTIYF.

The CDR3 sequence is CAWSVYRGRYGYTF. The CDR3 coding sequence is TGTGCCTGGAGTGTTTACAGGGGCAGATATGGCTACACCTTC. V usage is TRBV30 and J usage is TRBJ1-2; TRBD1 matches 7 bases. Trimming cost V 0 bases and J 5 bases; bases outside gene matches: 6. The CDR3 extends over 14 amino acids. Germline V gene lookup returns CDR1 GTSNPN and CDR2 SVGIG (reference sequence).